The entry that follows covers one T cell receptor (beta chain) sequence. This clone was seen once. This clone's antigen is unknown. No clone much larger than this one lies a single base away; base qualities are absent. The data derive from a study of T cell responses to AZD1222 COVID-19 vaccine (dated by TCRdb to the early 2020s). For the wider study: A total of 230 or so trial participants underwent TCR sequencing, of whom approximately 210 received two doses of AZD1222 and around 25 received two doses of the MenACWY control vaccine. Enrollment into the trials was organized by age into subgroups of 18-55, 56-69 and 70-plus years, and those subgroups contained approximately 160, 26 and 62 TCR-sequenced participants, respectively.

V lost 1 base and J lost 5 bases; the stretch between them is 5 bases long. Reading from cysteine to phenylalanine, the CDR3 counts 11 amino acids. Of the read, only the CDR3 DNA is kept; its 33 bases are in frame from base 1. Per the germline V gene, SQVTM is the CDR1 and ANQGSEA is the CDR2. The CDR3 regions of human TCRbeta chains were analyzed by immunosequencing. In the original analysis: TCRs in the repertoires were compared against a reference library of SARS-CoV-2-specific TCRs that had been generated with the MIRA antigen-specificity platform. Breadth meant the fraction of unique TCRs that were SARS-CoV-2-associated, whereas depth meant the fraction of total T cells that were SARS-CoV-2-associated. Using the MIRA data, every spike-specific TCR was mapped to the spike region that the TCR reacted to and assigned to either a CD4 or a CD8 class. Log10-transformed breadth and depth values were compared by one-way ANOVA with Sidak's multiple comparisons tests. Held by TCRdb, this immuneACCESS table contains in-frame sequences only and omits some clones. Under half of the omission traces to an unresolved V gene where checked; the cause of the rest is unknown. V and J calls and clone size come straight from that table; D and trimming were deduced from the DNA. A total of around 200,000 clones appear in this sample, roughly 91% of them only once. 0.95% to 1.3% of the sample rests with the top ten.

The time point label, as the study defines it: about 28 days (+/-7) after the second vaccine dose. The treatment or condition label of this sample denotes: meningococcal conjugate vaccine given as trial control. Vaccinee samples were obtained from the UK trials COV001 and COV002, which included a single-blind randomized controlled phase 2/3 trial of AZD1222 (ChAdOx1 nCoV-19) in healthy adults. For TCRbeta chain sequencing, PBMC samples were collected from trial participants at day 0 and at day 28 after the second dose. The study at large found these results: Most participants were white British and females outnumbered males, and the authors suggested that clonal diversity may have been underestimated. Reportedly, almost half of the unique spike-specific TCRs recognized epitopes lying outside the regions that are mutated in the B.1.351 and B.1.1.7 variants. Conclusions about previously exposed vaccinees are limited because only a handful of AZD1222 recipients were SARS-CoV-2 seropositive at baseline. The 56-69-year group was small, and its depth increase did not reach significance, likely because of low power. After two AZD1222 doses, both the breadth and the depth of spike-specific TCRs were significantly higher than at day 0 and than in MenACWY recipients. CD4 TCRs associated with the vaccine covered the entire spike protein, and the dominant responses were in regions 160-218 and 743-854. No day 14 peak-response samples were available, so repertoires were characterized only after the peak T cell response.

This chain joins TRBV29-1 to TRBJ1-1; no D segment can be confidently identified. Sequences were derived from peripheral blood, sampled 28 days after the second dose of the MenACWY control vaccine. This receptor was taken from an adult who received the MenACWY meningococcal vaccine as a control. The base sequence is TGCAGCGTTGAAGGGGGTACTGAAGCTTTCTTT. Its protein product is CSVEGGTEAFF.